The T cell receptor beta chain described here comes from a study of blood T cell repertoires in COVID-19. About the research overall: Researchers got acute and convalescent COVID-19 samples from the United States, Italy and Spain.

Germline V gene lookup returns CDR1 ENHRY and CDR2 SYGVKD. Losses at the gene ends were 6 bases for V and 6 bases for J; bases not matched to a gene: 5. There are 14 residues in the CDR3. Clones were sequenced by immunoSEQ multiplex PCR, and TCRdb holds only the in-frame ones, with some missing. The sample lists some 87,000 clones; 81% were seen once. Sequenced material: peripheral blood. This chain links TRBV10-3 with TRBJ1-5, with 10 positions matching TRBD1. This clonotype was obtained from a man older than 75 with active or convalescent COVID-19. The chain's CDR3 is CAIRGDRGGQPQHF. The DNA for the CDR3 is TGTGCCATCAGGGGGGACAGGGGAGGTCAGCCCCAGCATTTT.